What follows are 23 T cell receptor beta chains derived from one specimen sequenced in a study of blood T cell repertoires in COVID-19. Profiled with immunoSEQ multiplex PCR; TCRdb holds only in-frame clones, not every one. The sample includes tens of thousands of clones, 79% of them seen just once. Sequenced sample: peripheral blood. The receptors shown here come from a woman older than 75 with active or convalescent COVID-19.

The J gene is TRBJ1-2, the V gene TRBV28, with D possibly TRBD1 on 6 matching bases. Germline V gene lookup returns CDR1 MDHEN and CDR2 SYDVKM. V lost 7 bases and J 5 bases, leaving 14 bases between the germline ends. This CDR3 region has 13 residues. CDR3 bases: TGTGCCAGCAACCCGGACAGTAGGTATGGCTACACCTTC. It is translated as CASNPDSRYGYTF.

The chain joins TRBV6-5 to TRBJ2-7; weak D call: TRBD1 (5 bases). The germline V and J ends were trimmed by 5 bases and 0 bases, with 8 bases remaining between them. The CDR3 has 13 amino acids. Per the germline V gene, CDR1 is MNHEY and CDR2 is SVGAGI. The CDR3 DNA follows: TGTGCCAGCAGTCTCAGGGTCTCCTACGAGCAGTACTTC. Its translation is CASSLRVSYEQYF.

V is TRBV19 and J is TRBJ2-5; 10 nucleotides align to TRBD2. CDR3 length: 15 residues. The ends lost 7 bases at V and 5 bases at J; junction bases unmatched: 10. Germline values: CDR1 LNHDA, CDR2 SQIVND (reference sequence). This chain's CDR3 is CASTVSSGGAETQYF. The DNA for the CDR3 is TGTGCCAGTACGGTATCGAGCGGGGGGGCTGAGACCCAGTACTTC. The whole variable domain, remainder taken from reference TRBV19 and TRBJ2-5, is DGGITQSPKYLFRKEGQNVTLSCEQNLNHDAMYWYRQDPGQGLRLIYYSQIVNDFQKGDIAEGYSVSREKKESFPLTVTSAQKNPTAFYLCASTVSSGGAETQYFGPGTRLLVL.

The rearrangement uses TRBV19 and TRBJ2-7; possible D gene TRBD2, 5 bases. The germline V gene has CDR1 LNHDA and CDR2 SQIVND (reference sequence). Trimming took off 5 bases at V and 1 base at J, with 21 bases between the two ends. The CDR3 runs to 17 residues. This CDR3 is CASSPTQLGVRSYEQYF. The CDR3 nucleotides read TGTGCCAGTAGTCCGACTCAACTAGGTGTGAGGTCCTACGAGCAGTACTTC.

The chain has TRBV6-1 and TRBJ1-2; D remains unclear. V lost 3 bases and J lost 2, with 16 bases in between. The germline gives CDR1 MNHNS, CDR2 SASEGT. The CDR3 contains 16 residues. CDR3 DNA sequence: TGTGCCAGCAGTGACCCGGGTGCCACTAGCAACTATGGCTACACCTTC. It codes for CASSDPGATSNYGYTF.

This clone has more than one count but fewer than ten. The rearrangement links TRBV3-1 (or the pseudogene TRBV3-2) to TRBJ1-1; 7 bases fit TRBD1. The CDR3 is made up of 15 amino acids. The J segment lost 7 bases and the V segment lost 4 bases, leaving 12 bases of the junction unmatched. Germline loops: CDR1 LGHDT, CDR2 YNNKEL (reference sequence). CDR3 region: CASSPRMRGHSEAFF. The DNA for the CDR3 is TGTGCCAGCAGCCCCCGGATGAGGGGGCACAGTGAAGCTTTCTTT.

The V call is TRBV6-2 or TRBV6-3, the J call TRBJ2-3; TRBD2 agrees at 8 bases. Germline CDR1 is MNHEY and CDR2 is SVGEGT. J lost 3 bases, V lost 2 bases, and 4 bases had no gene match. The CDR3 is 15 amino acids. Written as DNA, the CDR3 is TGTGCCAGCAGTTACCCGCGGGGGGATACAGATACGCAGTATTTT. Translated: CASSYPRGDTDTQYF.

This clone was detected only a few times. This chain links TRBV9 with TRBJ1-4; tentatively, D is TRBD1 (6 bases). This CDR3 contains 16 residues. Germline loops: CDR1 SGDLS, CDR2 YYNGEE. V gave up 3 bases and J gave up 2 bases, with 14 bases separating them. The CDR3 coding sequence is TGTGCCAGCAGCGCTCCACAGGGTGTGACTAATGAAAAACTGTTTTTT. It translates to CASSAPQGVTNEKLFF.

The chain recombines TRBV6-5 with TRBJ2-2, with 8 positions matching TRBD1. This CDR3 is built from 13 residues. The ends lost 6 bases at V and 6 bases at J; junction bases unmatched: 3. CDR1 and CDR2 (germline): MNHEY, SVGAGI. The CDR3 coding sequence is TGTGCCAGCAGGATACAGGGGGCCGGGGAGCTGTTTTTT. This translates into CASRIQGAGELFF.

This clone was seen more than once but under ten times. V is TRBV5-6 and J is TRBJ2-1; D is uncertain. The germline V gene encodes CDR1 SGHDT and CDR2 YYEEEE. V was clipped by 0 bases and J by 0 bases, with 7 bases between them. CDR3 size: 15 residues. This CDR3 is CASSLALSSYNEQFF. CDR3 nucleotides: TGTGCCAGCAGCTTGGCCCTGAGCTCCTACAATGAGCAGTTCTTC.

This chain joins TRBV28 and TRBJ1-2; no firm D call. The CDR3 extends over 12 amino acids. The V and J ends lost 6 bases and 4 bases respectively, with 9 bases between them. In germline, CDR1 is MDHEN, CDR2 SYDVKM. CDR3 residues: CASRLNFYGYTF. Written as DNA, the CDR3 is TGTGCCAGCAGGCTTAACTTCTATGGCTACACCTTC.

The sample holds one count of this clone. The rearrangement links TRBV9 to TRBJ2-3; TRBD2 matches at 14 bases. The J segment lost 0 bases and the V segment lost 0 bases, leaving 0 bases of the junction unmatched. Germline-derived CDR1 and CDR2 are SGDLS and YYNGEE. The CDR3 consists of 17 residues. The DNA of the CDR3 is TGTGCCAGCAGCGTAGGACTAGCGGGGGGGAGCACAGATACGCAGTATTTT. Protein: CASSVGLAGGSTDTQYF.

The gene calls are TRBV6-2 or TRBV6-3 and TRBJ1-5, with a weak D call TRBD1 (6 bases). The CDR3 runs 16 residues. Germline loops: CDR1 MNHEY, CDR2 SVGEGT. V lost 0 bases, J lost 6 bases, and 15 bases lay in between. In nucleotides, the CDR3 is TGTGCCAGCAGTTACTCGAGACAGGCGGGCGGTCAGCCCCAGCATTTT. This encodes CASSYSRQAGGQPQHF.

The chain employs TRBV28 and TRBJ2-7; the match to TRBD2 covers 12 bases. CDR3 length: 15 amino acids. Germline V CDR1 and CDR2: MDHEN, SYDVKM. V gave up 6 bases and J gave up 2 bases; unmatched junction bases: 5. Here the CDR3 reads CASRLAGGRTYEQYF. The CDR3 DNA reads as TGTGCCAGCAGACTAGCGGGAGGCCGAACCTACGAGCAGTACTTC. Full variable domain (missing parts from reference TRBV28 and TRBJ2-7): DVKVTQSSRYLVKRTGEKVFLECVQDMDHENMFWYRQDPGLGLRLIYFSYDVKMKEKGDIPEGYSVSREKKERFSLILESASTNQTSMYLCASRLAGGRTYEQYFGPGTRLTVT.

The chain employs TRBV11-2 and TRBJ2-2; TRBD1 is a possible D gene (5 bases). This CDR3 is 15 amino acids long. V was cut by 4 bases and J by 6 bases, with 15 bases left in between. CDR1 SGHAT and CDR2 FQNNGV come from the germline V gene. The CDR3 loop is CASSSTGHEAGELFF. As DNA, the CDR3 is TGTGCCAGCAGCTCTACCGGACATGAGGCCGGGGAGCTGTTTTTT.

The chain joins TRBV5-5 to TRBJ2-7; D is perhaps TRBD1 (6 bases). CDR1 and CDR2 (germline): SGHKS, YYEKEE (reference sequence). The germline V and J ends were trimmed by 1 base and 6 bases, with 8 bases remaining between them. There are 12 residues in the CDR3. CDR3: CASSLHRVEQYF. The CDR3 DNA sequence: TGTGCCAGCAGCTTGCACAGGGTCGAGCAGTACTTC.

The chain couples TRBV19 to TRBJ1-1; D gene uncertain. Germline V CDR1 and CDR2: LNHDA, SQIVND (reference sequence). V shed 3 bases and J shed 8 bases, with 7 bases lying between them. The CDR3 sequence is 11 residues long. In DNA form, the CDR3 reads TGTGCCAGTAGTATGGCGGGGGAAGCTTTCTTT. Its translation: CASSMAGEAFF. Supplemented by reference TRBV19 and TRBJ1-1, the full variable domain reads DGGITQSPKYLFRKEGQNVTLSCEQNLNHDAMYWYRQDPGQGLRLIYYSQIVNDFQKGDIAEGYSVSREKKESFPLTVTSAQKNPTAFYLCASSMAGEAFFGQGTRLTVV.

The gene calls are TRBV19 and TRBJ2-1; perhaps TRBD1 as D (6 bases). The CDR3 runs 20 residues. Trimming cost V 1 base and J 10 bases, with 32 bases left between them. CDR1 is LNHDA and CDR2 is SQIVND in the germline V gene (reference sequence). CDR3 loop: CASSIVRHIGDGLGTMEQFF. DNA for the CDR3: TGTGCCAGTAGTATAGTCAGACACATCGGGGATGGACTCGGGACAATGGAGCAGTTCTTC.

The V call is TRBV6-4, the J call TRBJ1-6, with a weak D call TRBD1 (5 bases). Deletions cut 3 bases from V and 2 bases from J, with 17 bases between. The CDR3 contains 18 residues. The germline CDR1 and CDR2 sequences are MRHNA and SNTAGT. For the CDR3, the DNA is TGTGCCAGCAGTGAGGAACTTGGGGGAGGACCCTATAATTCACCCCTCCACTTT. Protein: CASSEELGGGPYNSPLHF.

To note about this clone: A read error may be the cause here, since a much bigger clone is one base away. J is TRBJ2-7 and V is TRBV10-3, with unresolved D. V dropped 4 bases and J dropped 0 bases, with 4 bases sitting between them. Germline V gene sequence: CDR1 ENHRY, CDR2 SYGVKD. This CDR3 spans 12 amino acids. The CDR3: CAISASSYEQYF. Here the CDR3 DNA reads TGTGCCATCAGTGCTAGCTCCTACGAGCAGTACTTC.

This chain joins TRBV15 and TRBJ1-3; 8 nucleotides line up with TRBD1. The CDR3 is 16 residues long. The V gene end was trimmed by 3 bases and the J gene end by 3 bases; junction bases not matched to a gene: 7. CDR1 LNHNV and CDR2 YYDKDF come from the germline V gene (reference sequence). The CDR3 sequence: CATSRDRDPFGNTIYF. CDR3 nucleotides: TGTGCCACCAGCAGGGACAGGGATCCTTTTGGAAACACCATATATTTT.

V gene TRBV19 combines with J gene TRBJ1-2; 10 nucleotides match TRBD1. Trimming at V came to 7 bases and at J to 7 bases, leaving 9 bases not matched to a gene. The CDR3 is 14 residues long. The germline gives CDR1 LNHDA, CDR2 SQIVND (reference sequence). CDR3 residues: CASIPRTGGGGYTF. CDR3 nucleotide sequence: TGTGCCAGTATTCCCAGGACAGGGGGAGGTGGCTACACCTTC. The full variable domain, with the rest looked up from reference TRBV19 and TRBJ1-2, is DGGITQSPKYLFRKEGQNVTLSCEQNLNHDAMYWYRQDPGQGLRLIYYSQIVNDFQKGDIAEGYSVSREKKESFPLTVTSAQKNPTAFYLCASIPRTGGGGYTFGSGTRLTVV.

V gene TRBV6-5 combines with J gene TRBJ1-1, with D uncertain. Trimming took off 3 bases at V and 8 bases at J, with 13 bases between the two ends. The CDR3 sequence is 13 residues long. Germline V CDR1 and CDR2: MNHEY, SVGAGI. DNA for the CDR3: TGTGCCAGCAGTTATGATCGGACTGTAGAAGCTTTCTTT. Encoded protein: CASSYDRTVEAFF.